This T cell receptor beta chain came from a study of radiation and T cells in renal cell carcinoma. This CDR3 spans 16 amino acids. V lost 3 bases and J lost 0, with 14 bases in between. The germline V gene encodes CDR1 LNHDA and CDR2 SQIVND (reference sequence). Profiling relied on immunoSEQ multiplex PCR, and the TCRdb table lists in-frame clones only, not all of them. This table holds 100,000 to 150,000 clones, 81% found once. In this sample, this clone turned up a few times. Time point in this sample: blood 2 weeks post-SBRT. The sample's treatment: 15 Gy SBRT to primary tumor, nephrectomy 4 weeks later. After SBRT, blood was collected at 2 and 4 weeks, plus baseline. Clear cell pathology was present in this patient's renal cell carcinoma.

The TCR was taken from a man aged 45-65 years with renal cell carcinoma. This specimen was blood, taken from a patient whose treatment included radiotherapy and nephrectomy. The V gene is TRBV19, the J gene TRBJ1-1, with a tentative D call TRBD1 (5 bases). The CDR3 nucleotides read TGTGCCAGTAGTATTCTGGGGGAGGACATGAACACTGAAGCTTTCTTT. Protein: CASSILGEDMNTEAFF.